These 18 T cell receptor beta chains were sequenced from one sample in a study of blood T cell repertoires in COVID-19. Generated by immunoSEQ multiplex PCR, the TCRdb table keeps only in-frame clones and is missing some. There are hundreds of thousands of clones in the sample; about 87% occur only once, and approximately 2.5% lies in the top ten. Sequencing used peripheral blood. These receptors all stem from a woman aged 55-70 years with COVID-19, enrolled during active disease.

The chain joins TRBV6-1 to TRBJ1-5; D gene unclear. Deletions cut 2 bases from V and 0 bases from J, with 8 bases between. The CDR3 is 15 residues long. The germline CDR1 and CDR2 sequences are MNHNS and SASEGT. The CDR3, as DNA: TGTGCCAGCAGTGAACAATCCTATAGCAATCAGCCCCAGCATTTT. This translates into CASSEQSYSNQPQHF.

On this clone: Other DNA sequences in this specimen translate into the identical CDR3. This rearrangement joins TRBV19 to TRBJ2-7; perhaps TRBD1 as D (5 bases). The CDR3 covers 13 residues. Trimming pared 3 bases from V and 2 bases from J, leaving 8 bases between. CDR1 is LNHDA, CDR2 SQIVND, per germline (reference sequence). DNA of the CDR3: TGTGCCAGTAGTATTGGCAGGGCCTACGAGCAGTACTTC. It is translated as CASSIGRAYEQYF.

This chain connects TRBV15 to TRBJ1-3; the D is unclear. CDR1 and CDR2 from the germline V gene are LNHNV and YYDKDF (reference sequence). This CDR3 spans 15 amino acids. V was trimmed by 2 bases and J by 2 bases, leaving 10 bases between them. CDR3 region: CATSRTGATGNTIYF. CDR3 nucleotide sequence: TGTGCCACCAGCAGAACGGGTGCAACTGGAAACACCATATATTTT.

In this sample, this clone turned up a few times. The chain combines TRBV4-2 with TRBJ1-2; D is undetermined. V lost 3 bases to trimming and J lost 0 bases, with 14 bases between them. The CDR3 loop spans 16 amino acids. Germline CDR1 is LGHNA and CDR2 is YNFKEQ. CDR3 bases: TGTGCCAGCAGCCAGACCCCTCAGCGAGCTAACTATGGCTACACCTTC. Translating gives CASSQTPQRANYGYTF.

The CDR3: CASSFRRDLNSPLHF. CDR3 coding DNA: TGTGCCAGCAGTTTCCGACGGGATCTGAATTCACCCCTCCACTTT. The chain links TRBV27 to TRBJ1-6; D not resolved. The germline V and J ends were trimmed by 3 bases and 7 bases, with 13 bases remaining between them. The length of the CDR3 is 15 residues. CDR1 is MNHEY and CDR2 is SMNVEV in the germline V gene (reference sequence).

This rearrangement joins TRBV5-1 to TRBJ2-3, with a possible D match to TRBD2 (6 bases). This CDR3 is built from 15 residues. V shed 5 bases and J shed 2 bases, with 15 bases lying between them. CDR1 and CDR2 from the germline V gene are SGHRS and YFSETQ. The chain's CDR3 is CASRGGATVTDTQYF. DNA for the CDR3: TGCGCCAGCAGGGGGGGTGCGACTGTCACAGATACGCAGTATTTT.

The CDR3 DNA follows: TGTGCCAGCAGTTCAAGGACTAGTAAGTTCTTC. Translating gives CASSSRTSKFF. The chain is built from TRBV3-1 (or the pseudogene TRBV3-2) and TRBJ2-1; the match to TRBD2 covers 7 bases. CDR3 length: 11 amino acids. The germline CDR1 and CDR2 sequences are LGHDT and YNNKEL (reference sequence). V trimming: 6 bases; J trimming: 14 bases; junction bases outside the gene matches: 7.

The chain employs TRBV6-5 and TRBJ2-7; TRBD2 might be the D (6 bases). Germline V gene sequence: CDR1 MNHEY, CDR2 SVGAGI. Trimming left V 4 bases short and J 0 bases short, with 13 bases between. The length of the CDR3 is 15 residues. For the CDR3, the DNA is TGTGCCAGCAGTTGGAGGGGACTGAGCTCCTACGAGCAGTACTTC. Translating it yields CASSWRGLSSYEQYF.

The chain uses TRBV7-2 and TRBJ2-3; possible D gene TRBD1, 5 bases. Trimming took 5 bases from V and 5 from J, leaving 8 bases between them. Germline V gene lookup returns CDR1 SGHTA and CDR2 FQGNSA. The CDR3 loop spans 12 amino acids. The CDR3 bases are TGTGCCAGCAGCAAAGGGGTAGATACGCAGTATTTT. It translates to CASSKGVDTQYF.

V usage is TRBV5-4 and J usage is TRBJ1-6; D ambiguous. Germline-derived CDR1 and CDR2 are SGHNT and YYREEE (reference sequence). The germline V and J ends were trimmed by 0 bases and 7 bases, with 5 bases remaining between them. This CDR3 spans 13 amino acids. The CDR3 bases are TGTGCCAGCAGCTTGGGTGGCAATTCACCCCTCCACTTT. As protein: CASSLGGNSPLHF.

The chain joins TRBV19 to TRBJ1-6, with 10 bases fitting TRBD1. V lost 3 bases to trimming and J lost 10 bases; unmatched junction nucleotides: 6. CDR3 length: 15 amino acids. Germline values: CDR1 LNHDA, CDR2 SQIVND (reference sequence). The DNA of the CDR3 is TGTGCCAGTAGTATTCTTGGGACAGGGGACTCACCCCTCCACTTT. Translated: CASSILGTGDSPLHF. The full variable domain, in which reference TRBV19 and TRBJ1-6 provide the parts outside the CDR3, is DGGITQSPKYLFRKEGQNVTLSCEQNLNHDAMYWYRQDPGQGLRLIYYSQIVNDFQKGDIAEGYSVSREKKESFPLTVTSAQKNPTAFYLCASSILGTGDSPLHFGNGTRLTVT.

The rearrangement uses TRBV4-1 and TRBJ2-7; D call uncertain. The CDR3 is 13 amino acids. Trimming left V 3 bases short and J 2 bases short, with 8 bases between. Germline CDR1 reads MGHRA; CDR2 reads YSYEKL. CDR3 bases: TGCGCCAGCAGCCAGGCAATCACCTACGAGCAGTACTTC. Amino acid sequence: CASSQAITYEQYF.

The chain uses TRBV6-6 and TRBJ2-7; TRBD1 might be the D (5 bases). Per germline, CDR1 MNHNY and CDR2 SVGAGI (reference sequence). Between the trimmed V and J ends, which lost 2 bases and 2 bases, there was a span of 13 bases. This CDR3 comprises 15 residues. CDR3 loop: CASSYGVGQTYEQYF. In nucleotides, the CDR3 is TGTGCCAGCAGTTACGGGGTGGGGCAGACCTACGAGCAGTACTTC.

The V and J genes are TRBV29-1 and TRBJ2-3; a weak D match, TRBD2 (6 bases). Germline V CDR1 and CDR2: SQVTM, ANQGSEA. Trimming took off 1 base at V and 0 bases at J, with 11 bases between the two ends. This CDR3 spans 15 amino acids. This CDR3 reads CSVEAGVASTDTQYF. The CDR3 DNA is TGCAGCGTTGAAGCGGGGGTAGCAAGCACAGATACGCAGTATTTT.

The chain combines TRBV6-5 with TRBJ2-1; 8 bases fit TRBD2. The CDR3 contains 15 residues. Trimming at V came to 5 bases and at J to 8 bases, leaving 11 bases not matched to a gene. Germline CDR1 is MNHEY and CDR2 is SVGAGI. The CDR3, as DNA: TGTGCCAGCAGTCCCCAGCGGGGGATGATGGATGAGCAGTTCTTC. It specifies CASSPQRGMMDEQFF.

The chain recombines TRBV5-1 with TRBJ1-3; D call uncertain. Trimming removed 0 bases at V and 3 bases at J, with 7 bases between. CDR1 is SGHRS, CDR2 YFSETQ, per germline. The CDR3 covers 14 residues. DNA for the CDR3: TGCGCCAGCAGCTTGGGGGGAGGTGGAAACACCATATATTTT. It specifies CASSLGGGGNTIYF.

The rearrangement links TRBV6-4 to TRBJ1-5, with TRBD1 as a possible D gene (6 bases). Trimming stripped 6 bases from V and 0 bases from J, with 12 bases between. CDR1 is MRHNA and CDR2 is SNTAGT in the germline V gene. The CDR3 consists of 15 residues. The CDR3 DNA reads TGTGCCAGCAGCAGGACAGCTTATAGCAATCAGCCCCAGCATTTT. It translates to CASSRTAYSNQPQHF.

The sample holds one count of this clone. Here the CDR3 reads CASSSLRGSNTEAFF. The CDR3 coding sequence is TGTGCCAGCAGCTCTCTCAGGGGGAGTAACACTGAAGCTTTCTTT. The V and J genes are TRBV5-8 and TRBJ1-1; 7 bases line up with TRBD1. The V segment lost 3 bases and the J segment 2 bases; nucleotides outside the gene matches: 7. Germline loops: CDR1 SGHTS, CDR2 YDEGEE. The CDR3 length is 15 residues.